This T cell receptor beta chain originates from a study of shared clonotypes between healthy human individuals. Data came from immunoSEQ multiplex PCR; TCRdb stores just in-frame clones and leaves some out. This table has roughly 1 million clones, around 78% appearing once. This receptor was obtained from a man aged 18-30 years in good health. Some clones in this sample may be carry-over from other donors' samples. Sequences were obtained from memory CD4+ T cells from PBMCs. Subset specified: CD45RA-negative fraction.

This chain's CDR3 is CASSPPPRGSAEQFF. Here the CDR3 DNA reads TGTGCCAGCTCACCACCGCCCAGGGGGTCAGCTGAGCAGTTCTTC. The rearrangement links TRBV18 to TRBJ2-1; 7 positions agree with TRBD1. V shed 0 bases and J 9 bases; nucleotides not matched to a gene: 8. Germline loops: CDR1 KGHSH, CDR2 LQKENI. This CDR3 contains 15 residues.